Listed below are T cell receptor beta chains from one sample, sequenced in a study of T cells in Graves' hyperthyroidism and ophthalmopathy. TCRdb reprocessed the multiplex PCR reads with MiXCR, giving one entry per CDR3 protein. The table lists hundreds of thousands of distinct CDR3 sequences, 20% to 25% of them singletons. The sample comprised blood. All receptors derive from a man aged 30 to 39 with Graves' ophthalmopathy. Both conserved end residues are part of each CDR3. D genes are given only for firm matches. Only part of the rows carry a size: once, few, many, or a class if the clone is expanded.

cdr3_nt: TGCAGTGCCACAAGCGGGAGTGGGGACAGCGGACAGTTCTTC; cdr3_aa: CSATSGSGDSGQFF; d_call: .; j_call: TRBJ2-1; v_call: TRBV20-1; clone_size: .
cdr3_nt: TGTGCCAGCAGCTTAGAAAGGGGCTTCGGCACTGAAGCTTTCTTT; cdr3_aa: CASSLERGFGTEAFF; d_call: .; j_call: TRBJ1-1; v_call: TRBV7-6; clone_size: few
cdr3_nt: TGCGCCAGCAGCTCGGGACTGCGACTAGCGGGAGAAGATGAGCAGTTCTTC; cdr3_aa: CASSSGLRLAGEDEQFF; d_call: TRBD2; j_call: TRBJ2-1; v_call: TRBV5-1; clone_size: many
cdr3_nt: TGTGCCATTATGGCGGGAGCTAACTATGGCTACACCTTC; cdr3_aa: CAIMAGANYGYTF; d_call: .; j_call: TRBJ1-2; v_call: TRBV12-3/TRBV12-4; clone_size: few
cdr3_nt: TGCGCCTGCAGCTTGGCATCGAGCTTGAACACTGAAGCTTTCTTT; cdr3_aa: CACSLASSLNTEAFF; d_call: .; j_call: TRBJ1-1; v_call: TRBV5-1; clone_size: .
cdr3_nt: TGTGCCTGGAGCACCTCCTACGAGCAGTACTTC; cdr3_aa: CAWSTSYEQYF; d_call: .; j_call: TRBJ2-7; v_call: TRBV30; clone_size: many
cdr3_nt: TGTGCCAGCAGCAGTAGTACGCACGGGAACTATGGCTACACCTTC; cdr3_aa: CASSSSTHGNYGYTF; d_call: .; j_call: TRBJ1-2; v_call: TRBV2; clone_size: many
cdr3_nt: TGTGCCAGCAGCCCGACAAGAGGACGATACAATGAGCAGTTCTTC; cdr3_aa: CASSPTRGRYNEQFF; d_call: .; j_call: TRBJ2-1; v_call: TRBV7-8; clone_size: many
cdr3_nt: TGTGCCAGTAGTATAGACGATGAATCCTACGAGCAGTACTTC; cdr3_aa: CASSIDDESYEQYF; d_call: .; j_call: TRBJ2-7; v_call: TRBV19; clone_size: .
cdr3_nt: TGCAGTGCTAGAGATCGTTTGGAAATTTACGAGCAGTACTTC; cdr3_aa: CSARDRLEIYEQYF; d_call: .; j_call: TRBJ2-7; v_call: TRBV20-1; clone_size: few
cdr3_nt: TGTGCCAGCAGCTTAAAAAAAGGCCAGGGGCTAGCGGGAGGGTACAATGAGCAGTTCTTC; cdr3_aa: CASSLKKGQGLAGGYNEQFF; d_call: TRBD2; j_call: TRBJ2-1; v_call: TRBV7-8; clone_size: .
cdr3_nt: TGTGCCAGCAGTCTCTTGCCCGGCGTTGATGAGCAGTTCTTC; cdr3_aa: CASSLLPGVDEQFF; d_call: .; j_call: TRBJ2-1; v_call: TRBV5-5; clone_size: .
cdr3_nt: TGTGCCAGCAGCCAAGGCCCGACCGGGACCTATGGCTACACCTTC; cdr3_aa: CASSQGPTGTYGYTF; d_call: .; j_call: TRBJ1-2; v_call: TRBV3-1; clone_size: .